The clone carrying this T cell receptor (beta chain) is medium-sized in the sample. No antigen is known for it. This entry is derived from a study of metastatic and nonmetastatic thyroid tumors. About the research overall: Comparison of repertoires was carried out across blood and tumor or nodule tissue from malignant and benign thyroid patients.

In the authors' workflow: Variation in CDR3 across clinicopathological groups served as the basis for constructing a distant-metastasis classifier in papillary thyroid cancer. TCRdb reanalyzed the PCR reads via MiXCR. The V and J calls were determined by TCRdb, not by the authors. The sample comprises approximately 20,000 clones, over 20% of which are singletons, and around 9.3% rests with the top ten. This CDR3 comprises 15 residues. CDR1 is MRHNA, CDR2 SNTAGT, per germline. Trimming stripped 0 bases from V and 0 bases from J, with 7 bases between. No patient received treatment before thyroid surgery. Findings of the study overall: Significantly greater TCR beta diversity was reportedly found in malignant thyroid tumors than in benign nodules (in blood and tumor).

Sequencing was performed on tumor tissue. This receptor was identified in a male donor with papillary thyroid cancer or a benign thyroid nodule (not recorded which). Some clones in this sample may be carry-over from other donors' samples. The chain links TRBV6-4 to TRBJ2-3; a possible D gene is TRBD2 (5 bases). The DNA for the CDR3 is TGTGCCAGCAGTGACTCAGGCGGGAGCACAGATACGCAGTATTTT. This encodes CASSDSGGSTDTQYF.